Listed below are T cell receptor beta chains from one sample, sequenced in a study of vaccination and CD4 T cells after COVID-19. TCRdb recomputed calls from the PCR reads with MiXCR, one row per CDR3 protein. The table records tens of thousands of distinct CDR3 sequences, over 25% of them present only once. These receptors lack a known antigen. Source: CD4+ T cells from blood, cultured in vitro, taken about 7 months after SARS-CoV-2 vaccination. These receptors all stem from a human donor who had recovered from COVID-19. CDR3s include the opening cysteine and the closing phenylalanine or tryptophan. Each record gives: clone size, V gene, J gene, D gene, CDR3 DNA, CDR3 protein. D genes are given only for firm matches. Where a row states a size, it is once, few, many or the class of an expanded clone; other rows omit it.

>-|TRBV7-6|TRBJ1-3|-
TGTGCCAGCAGCTTAGATACCTCTTACTCTGGAAACACCATATATTTT
CASSLDTSYSGNTIYF
>-|TRBV7-2|TRBJ2-7|TRBD2
TGTGCCAGCAGCTTAGGACTAGCGCGCGAGCAGTACTTC
CASSLGLAREQYF
>-|TRBV7-2|TRBJ1-2|-
TGTGCCAGCAGCTTGTGGCAGGCGGCTGTAATGGACTATGGCTACACCTTC
CASSLWQAAVMDYGYTF
>few|TRBV7-2|TRBJ2-1|TRBD2
TGTGCCAGCAGCCCCCACCCCCTCTGGGCTAGCGGGGACAATGAGCAGTTCTTC
CASSPHPLWASGDNEQFF
>-|TRBV11-3|TRBJ1-6|-
TGTGCCAGCAGCTTAACTACCGGCGGGTATAATTCACCCCTCCACTTT
CASSLTTGGYNSPLHF
>-|TRBV20-1|TRBJ1-2|-
TGCAGTGCTAGAGTTCCCGGGACCCACACTAAGGGCTACACCTTC
CSARVPGTHTKGYTF
>few|TRBV6-5|TRBJ2-7|TRBD1
TGTGCCAGCAGTTACCCCGGGACAGGGGGCCACGAGCAGTACTTC
CASSYPGTGGHEQYF
>-|TRBV24-1|TRBJ2-5|TRBD1
TGTGCCACCAGCCAGACAGGGAACACCCAGTACTTC
CATSQTGNTQYF
>-|TRBV7-9|TRBJ2-3|TRBD1
TGTGCCAGCAGCCTGGGACAGGCTGCAGATACGCAGTATTTT
CASSLGQAADTQYF
>-|TRBV7-2|TRBJ1-4|-
TGTGCCAGCAGCGCCGCCGGGACCCTCGGCGAAAAACTGTTTTTT
CASSAAGTLGEKLFF
>-|TRBV7-2|TRBJ2-1|-
TGTGCCAGCAGCTGGGGGGGCTTGTATGGTGAGCAGTTCTTC
CASSWGGLYGEQFF
>-|TRBV5-8|TRBJ2-7|TRBD2
TGTGCCAGCAGCTTGGGCGGGACTAGACGCTACGAGCAGTACTTC
CASSLGGTRRYEQYF
>few|TRBV20-1|TRBJ1-2|-
TGCAGTGCTAGCACGGGCAGGAGGGACTATGGCTACACCTTC
CSASTGRRDYGYTF
>few|TRBV6-5|TRBJ2-3|-
TGTGCCAGCAGTTATCAGGACACAACTAGCACAGATACGCAGTATTTT
CASSYQDTTSTDTQYF
>once|TRBV2|TRBJ2-7|-
TGTGCCACAGGGGACTACAGCGAGCAGTACTTC
CATGDYSEQYF
>-|TRBV7-2|TRBJ2-3|-
TGTGCCAGCAGCCGCCGGTGGGGGGCAGATACGCAGTATTTT
CASSRRWGADTQYF
>few|TRBV19|TRBJ2-7|TRBD1
TGTGCCAGTAGTATAGTATGGGGACAGCTGTACGAGCAGTACTTC
CASSIVWGQLYEQYF
>-|TRBV20-1|TRBJ2-3|-
TGCAGTGCTAGTCAGCGCACTACAGATACGCAGTATTTT
CSASQRTTDTQYF
>-|TRBV4-2|TRBJ2-7|-
TGTGCCAGCCGATGGGCGGGTTCCCACTACGAGCAGTACTTC
CASRWAGSHYEQYF
>-|TRBV10-2|TRBJ2-1|-
TGCGCCAGCAGTGAGTCAGGTCTAGGGGGTAATGAGCAGTTCTTC
CASSESGLGGNEQFF
>-|TRBV6-5|TRBJ1-2|TRBD1
TGTGCCAGCAGTTACGTCAGGGGGCCGGAAGGTCGTCCTGGCTACACCTTC
CASSYVRGPEGRPGYTF
>few|TRBV7-9|TRBJ1-1|-
TGTGCCAGCAGCTTAGTATCGGAAGCTTTCTTT
CASSLVSEAFF
>-|TRBV2|TRBJ1-5|-
TGTGCCAGCAGTCCATCGACCCCCGGGGATCAGCCCCAGCATTTT
CASSPSTPGDQPQHF
>few|TRBV20-1|TRBJ1-2|TRBD1
TGCAGTGCCACCGGGACAGGGGATTTCGGCTACACCTTC
CSATGTGDFGYTF
>few|TRBV2|TRBJ2-5|TRBD2
TGTGCCAGCAGCCCGGGGGGGCCTTGGGAGACCCAGTACTTC
CASSPGGPWETQYF
>-|TRBV28|TRBJ2-7|-
TGTGCCAGCCGGGGGAGCTCCTACGAGCAGTACTTC
CASRGSSYEQYF
>-|TRBV24-1|TRBJ2-1|-
TGTGCCACCAGTGATTTGAGACAGAATGAGTTCTTC
CATSDLRQNEFF
>medium-sized|TRBV6-1|TRBJ2-3|-
TGTGCCAGCAGCCTACTAGATATCACAGATACGCAGTATTTT
CASSLLDITDTQYF
>-|TRBV18|TRBJ1-2|-
TGTGCCAGCTCACTGACGGATAGTCGTGGCTACACCTTC
CASSLTDSRGYTF
>-|TRBV10-3|TRBJ1-6|-
TGTGCCATCAGTGAGGGAGGCTTGGTAACACCCCTCCACTTT
CAISEGGLVTPLHF
>-|TRBV7-2|TRBJ2-1|-
TGTGCCAGCAGCTTACAGGTAAACTACAATGAGCAGTTCTTC
CASSLQVNYNEQFF
>-|TRBV12-3/TRBV12-4|TRBJ2-7|-
TGTGCCAGCAGATACTCCGCGGCCGAGCAGTACTTC
CASRYSAAEQYF
>few|TRBV15|TRBJ2-5|-
TGTGCCACCAGCAGAGATCCGGGACAAGAAGAGACCCAGTACTTC
CATSRDPGQEETQYF
>few|TRBV11-3|TRBJ2-5|-
TGTGCCAGCAGCTTAGCGGGACCACTCCAAGAGACCCAGTACTTC
CASSLAGPLQETQYF
>-|TRBV10-3|TRBJ2-7|-
TGTGCCATCAATGGAGTCGCTACTAACGAGCAGTACTTC
CAINGVATNEQYF
>-|TRBV7-3|TRBJ1-1|-
TGTGCCAGCAGCTCAGAGATAAACACTGAAGCTTTCTTT
CASSSEINTEAFF
>few|TRBV10-3|TRBJ1-2|-
TGTGCCATCAGTGGTAGGAGTAGGACAGCGCCTCTGGGCTACACCTTC
CAISGRSRTAPLGYTF
>-|TRBV7-7|TRBJ2-2|-
TGTGCTAGCAGCCTTAGGGGAAGGGGAGCCGGGGAGCTGTTTTTT
CASSLRGRGAGELFF
>few|TRBV6-5|TRBJ2-7|-
TGTGCCAGCAGTTCAGGGTTTCGCGAGCAGTACTTC
CASSSGFREQYF
>few|TRBV20-1|TRBJ2-5|TRBD1
TGCAGTGCTTCCCGACAGGGATCCCAAGAGACCCAGTACTTC
CSASRQGSQETQYF
>-|TRBV15|TRBJ2-1|TRBD2
TGTGCCACCAGCAGGATAGCGGGAGGGATCAATGAGCAGTTCTTC
CATSRIAGGINEQFF
>few|TRBV4-1|TRBJ1-6|-
TGCGCCAGCAGCCAAGACCCCCGGGCAGGTGGTTCACCCCTCCACTTT
CASSQDPRAGGSPLHF
>-|TRBV6-1|TRBJ2-3|-
TGTGCCAGCAGTGAAGTTGGTCACACAGATACGCAGTATTTT
CASSEVGHTDTQYF
>-|TRBV6-1|TRBJ2-7|-
TGTGCCAGCGTGGGTCGGCATCTCGTCACGAAGTACTTC
CASVGRHLVTKYF
>-|TRBV4-2|TRBJ2-7|TRBD1
TGTGCCAGCAGCCCTGGGACAGGACACACCTACGAGCAGTACTTC
CASSPGTGHTYEQYF
>few|TRBV27|TRBJ1-6|TRBD1
TGTGCCAGCAGTTTAGGGTCGAGGGACAGACTATACCCACCCCTCCACTTT
CASSLGSRDRLYPPLHF
>-|TRBV15|TRBJ2-1|-
TGTGCCACCAGCAGCCCGGTTAGCTCCTACAATGAGCAGTTCTTC
CATSSPVSSYNEQFF
>few|TRBV24-1|TRBJ2-2|-
TGTGCCACAGGCCCACGAGGTAGTGAGGACACCGGGGAGCTGTTTTTT
CATGPRGSEDTGELFF
>few|TRBV25-1|TRBJ2-1|TRBD1
TGTGCCAGCAGTGAATGGCGAAGGGACAGGGGTGGTAATGAGCAGTTCTTC
CASSEWRRDRGGNEQFF
>-|TRBV20-1|TRBJ2-5|TRBD2
TGCAGTGCTAGAGGGAGTGCGGGGGGCAGGGAGACCCAGTACTTC
CSARGSAGGRETQYF